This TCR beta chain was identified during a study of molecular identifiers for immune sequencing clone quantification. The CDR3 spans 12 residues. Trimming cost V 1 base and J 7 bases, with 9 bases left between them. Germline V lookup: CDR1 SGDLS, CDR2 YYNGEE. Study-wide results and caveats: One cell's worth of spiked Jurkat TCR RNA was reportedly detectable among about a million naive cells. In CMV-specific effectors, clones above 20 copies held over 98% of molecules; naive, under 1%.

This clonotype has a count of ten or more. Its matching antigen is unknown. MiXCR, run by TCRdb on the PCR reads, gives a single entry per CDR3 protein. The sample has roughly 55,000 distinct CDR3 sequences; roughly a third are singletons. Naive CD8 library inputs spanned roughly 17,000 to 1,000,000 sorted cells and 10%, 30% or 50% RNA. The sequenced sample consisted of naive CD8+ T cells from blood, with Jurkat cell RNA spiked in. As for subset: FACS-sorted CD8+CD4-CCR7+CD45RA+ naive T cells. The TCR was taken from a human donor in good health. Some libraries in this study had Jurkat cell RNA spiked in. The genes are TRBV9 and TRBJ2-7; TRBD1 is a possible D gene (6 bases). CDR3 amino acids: CASSVTGSEQYF. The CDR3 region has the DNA TGTGCCAGCAGCGTAACAGGGTCTGAGCAGTACTTC. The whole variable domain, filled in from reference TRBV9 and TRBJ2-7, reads DSGVTQTPKHLITATGQRVTLRCSPRSGDLSVYWYQQSLDQGLQFLIQYYNGEERAKGNILERFSAQQFPDLHSELNLSSLELGDSALYFCASSVTGSEQYFGPGTRLTVT.